The clone carrying this T cell receptor beta chain was observed at least ten times. Antigen unknown. The entry originates in a study of T cells in Graves' hyperthyroidism and ophthalmopathy. In the ophthalmopathy cohort, Clinical Activity Score was at least 3, NOSPECS grade at least 4, and duration under 3 months. Out of approximately 9.9 ml of fresh peripheral blood came the PBMCs. TCR beta CDR3 region amplification was performed from RNA transcripts. The HTBI set primed first-round TCR CDR3 RT-PCR. TCRdb called the multiplex PCR reads again in MiXCR, with one record for every CDR3 protein. The table lists a few hundred thousand distinct CDR3 sequences, roughly a fifth of them singletons. Germline CDR1 is DFQATT and CDR2 is SNEGSKA (reference sequence). The CDR3 is made up of 15 amino acids. The ends lost 7 bases at V and 5 bases at J; junction bases unmatched: 12. Study observations and caveats: Blood also carried most thyroid clonotypes expanded above 0.001.

The J gene is TRBJ2-3, the V gene TRBV20-1; 10 bases match TRBD2. Sequencing was performed on blood. The sequence came from a man in his forties or fifties with Graves' ophthalmopathy. In nucleotides, the CDR3 is TGCAGTGGAGGAGTACTAGCGGGATTCGGAGATACGCAGTATTTT. Its protein is CSGGVLAGFGDTQYF.